Below, one T cell receptor beta chain is given with its context. The sample originates from a study of blood T cell repertoires in COVID-19. V dropped 1 base and J dropped 6 bases, with 12 bases sitting between them. The CDR3 is 14 amino acids. Germline V gene lookup returns CDR1 LGHDT and CDR2 YNNKEL (reference sequence). Sequencing was performed with immunoSEQ multiplex PCR; in TCRdb, only in-frame clones are kept and a portion is missing. The data contain approximately 150,000 clones, over 80% of them singletons. The specimen sequenced was peripheral blood. The chain joins TRBV3-1 (or the pseudogene TRBV3-2) to TRBJ1-2; tentative D call: TRBD1 (6 bases). The origin of this receptor is a man of 80 years or more with acute or convalescent COVID-19. Written as DNA, the CDR3 is TGTGCCAGCAGCCAAGGGGGGCCGCTCGATGGCTACACCTTC. Residues: CASSQGGPLDGYTF.